These T cell receptor beta chains were read from a single sample in a study of technical replicates of blood from a few donors. Only in-frame clones appear in the TCRdb table, and some are missing; sequencing was by immunoSEQ multiplex PCR. The sample yields approximately 58,000 clones, 86% seen once. Sequenced material: PBMCs. Receptor source: a human donor in good health. Some clones in this sample may be carry-over from other donors' samples. CDR3s include the opening cysteine and the closing phenylalanine or tryptophan. The order of the fields is D gene, V gene, J gene, clone size, CDR3 DNA, CDR3 protein. The D gene is left open where the match is weak. Not every row has a clone size; where given, it reads once, few, many or a size class.

D gene: NA
V gene: TRBV7-2
J gene: TRBJ2-3
clone size: NA
CDR3 DNA: TGTGCCAGCAGCTCGGCAGATACGCAGTATTTT
CDR3 protein: CASSSADTQYF

D gene: NA
V gene: TRBV9
J gene: TRBJ2-2
clone size: NA
CDR3 DNA: TGTGCCAGCAGCCGTACCCCTAGCGTCAGCGGGGAGCTGTTTTTT
CDR3 protein: CASSRTPSVSGELFF

D gene: TRBD2
V gene: TRBV30
J gene: TRBJ2-3
clone size: NA
CDR3 DNA: TGTGCCTGGAGTGTAGCGGGAGGGCCATCGGATACGCAGTATTTT
CDR3 protein: CAWSVAGGPSDTQYF

D gene: NA
V gene: TRBV10-3
J gene: TRBJ2-1
clone size: NA
CDR3 DNA: TGTGCCATCAGTGAGGGCCTCAATGAGCAGTTCTTC
CDR3 protein: CAISEGLNEQFF

D gene: NA
V gene: TRBV16
J gene: TRBJ1-1
clone size: NA
CDR3 DNA: TGTGCCAGCAGCCAGGTGGGAGATAACACTGAAGCTTTCTTT
CDR3 protein: CASSQVGDNTEAFF

D gene: NA
V gene: TRBV9
J gene: TRBJ1-3
clone size: NA
CDR3 DNA: TGTGCCAGCAATGGGGGCCCCTCTGGAAACACCATATATTTT
CDR3 protein: CASNGGPSGNTIYF

D gene: TRBD2
V gene: TRBV11-2
J gene: TRBJ2-3
clone size: NA
CDR3 DNA: TGTGCCAGCAGCTGGGGACTAGCGGGAGGAGATACGCAGTATTTT
CDR3 protein: CASSWGLAGGDTQYF

D gene: NA
V gene: TRBV10-3
J gene: TRBJ1-1
clone size: NA
CDR3 DNA: TGTGCCATCAGTGCAGGGGACACTGAAGCTTTCTTT
CDR3 protein: CAISAGDTEAFF

D gene: NA
V gene: TRBV5-1
J gene: TRBJ2-1
clone size: NA
CDR3 DNA: TGCGCCAGCAGCTCCGTCAGCTCCTACAATGAGCAGTTCTTC
CDR3 protein: CASSSVSSYNEQFF

D gene: NA
V gene: TRBV2
J gene: TRBJ2-3
clone size: NA
CDR3 DNA: TGTGCCAGCACTCCGATTGACAGGTCCCTTACAGATACGCAGTATTTT
CDR3 protein: CASTPIDRSLTDTQYF

D gene: NA
V gene: TRBV7-7
J gene: TRBJ2-7
clone size: NA
CDR3 DNA: TGTGCCAGCAGCATACATTCCGGACAGATAACCTACGAGCAGTACTTC
CDR3 protein: CASSIHSGQITYEQYF

D gene: NA
V gene: TRBV7-8
J gene: TRBJ2-1
clone size: NA
CDR3 DNA: TGTGCCAGCAGAAACCGGGTCCTCGGAATCCATGAGCAGTTCTTC
CDR3 protein: CASRNRVLGIHEQFF

D gene: TRBD2
V gene: TRBV4-2
J gene: TRBJ2-7
clone size: NA
CDR3 DNA: TGTGCCAGCAGCCTGGGACTAGCGGGGGCCTACGAGCAGTACTTC
CDR3 protein: CASSLGLAGAYEQYF

D gene: NA
V gene: TRBV27
J gene: TRBJ2-4
clone size: NA
CDR3 DNA: TGTGCCAGCAGTTTATACCCCCCAGGGGCCCTAGCCAAAAACATTCAGTACTTC
CDR3 protein: CASSLYPPGALAKNIQYF

D gene: NA
V gene: TRBV4-1
J gene: TRBJ1-5
clone size: NA
CDR3 DNA: TGCGCCAGCAGCCAAGTGGGGCTGGGCAATCAGCCCCAGCATTTT
CDR3 protein: CASSQVGLGNQPQHF

D gene: NA
V gene: TRBV29-1
J gene: TRBJ1-2
clone size: once
CDR3 DNA: TGCAGCGGTTCGACAGGTTATGATGGCTACACCTTC
CDR3 protein: CSGSTGYDGYTF

D gene: NA
V gene: TRBV7-3
J gene: TRBJ1-1
clone size: NA
CDR3 DNA: TGTGCCAGCAGCTCCAGGCGCGAGTCTGAAGCTTTCTTT
CDR3 protein: CASSSRRESEAFF

D gene: TRBD2
V gene: TRBV6-7
J gene: TRBJ2-5
clone size: once
CDR3 DNA: TGTGCCAGCAGGCCTACTAGCGGGGGGAGCCAAGAGACCCAGTACTTC
CDR3 protein: CASRPTSGGSQETQYF

D gene: NA
V gene: TRBV7-2
J gene: TRBJ2-5
clone size: once
CDR3 DNA: TGTGCCAGCAGTTTTTTTGGCGGCCCCCAAGAGACCCAGTACTTC
CDR3 protein: CASSFFGGPQETQYF

D gene: NA
V gene: TRBV6-5
J gene: TRBJ1-1
clone size: NA
CDR3 DNA: TGTGCCAGCAGTTATGGGGCAGGGCCAAACACTGAAGCTTTCTTT
CDR3 protein: CASSYGAGPNTEAFF

D gene: NA
V gene: TRBV29-1
J gene: TRBJ2-1
clone size: NA
CDR3 DNA: TGCAGCGCGCTGAGCTCCTACAATGAGCAGTTCTTC
CDR3 protein: CSALSSYNEQFF

D gene: NA
V gene: TRBV5-5
J gene: TRBJ1-3
clone size: NA
CDR3 DNA: TGTGCCAGCAGCACCACAGGGACGCAAGGAAACACCATATATTTT
CDR3 protein: CASSTTGTQGNTIYF

D gene: NA
V gene: TRBV5-1
J gene: TRBJ2-7
clone size: NA
CDR3 DNA: TGCGCCAGCAGCTTGTTCCAGGGAGGTTCCTACGAGCAGTACTTC
CDR3 protein: CASSLFQGGSYEQYF

D gene: NA
V gene: TRBV30
J gene: TRBJ1-4
clone size: once
CDR3 DNA: TGTGCCTGGAGTGGTCGGGGGGGGCCTAATGAAAAACTGTTTTTT
CDR3 protein: CAWSGRGGPNEKLFF

D gene: TRBD2
V gene: TRBV7-2
J gene: TRBJ2-5
clone size: once
CDR3 DNA: TGTGCCAGCAGCTTGACTAGCGGGGCCCGGCTTCAGACCCAGTACTTC
CDR3 protein: CASSLTSGARLQTQYF

D gene: NA
V gene: TRBV9
J gene: TRBJ1-1
clone size: few
CDR3 DNA: TGTGCCAGCAGCGCCCAGGGTTTCGCTGAAGCTTTCTTT
CDR3 protein: CASSAQGFAEAFF

D gene: TRBD2
V gene: TRBV5-1
J gene: TRBJ2-1
clone size: NA
CDR3 DNA: TGCGCCAGCAGCAAATGGGGACTACTATACAATGAGCAGTTCTTC
CDR3 protein: CASSKWGLLYNEQFF

D gene: NA
V gene: TRBV2
J gene: TRBJ2-1
clone size: NA
CDR3 DNA: TGTGCCAGCAGTGAAATGTCGGCCTACAATGAGCAGTTCTTC
CDR3 protein: CASSEMSAYNEQFF

D gene: NA
V gene: TRBV7-2
J gene: TRBJ2-7
clone size: few
CDR3 DNA: TGTGCCAGCAGCTTCGCCGGGCCAGGGGAGCAGTACTTC
CDR3 protein: CASSFAGPGEQYF

D gene: NA
V gene: TRBV7-2
J gene: TRBJ2-5
clone size: NA
CDR3 DNA: TGTGCCAGCAGCTTAGACCCCACTAGCGAGACCCAGTACTTC
CDR3 protein: CASSLDPTSETQYF

D gene: TRBD2
V gene: TRBV6-6
J gene: TRBJ2-3
clone size: once
CDR3 DNA: TGTGCCAGCGCAACCCCACGGGGGGGGCAAGGGGATACGCAGTATTTT
CDR3 protein: CASATPRGGQGDTQYF